The clone carrying this T cell receptor (beta chain) occurred a few times. The record originates from a study of blood T cell repertoires in COVID-19. Authors' processing steps: Amplification of reference gene primers provided the estimated nucleated cell counts. Assay: immunoSEQ multiplex PCR; the TCRdb copy retains only in-frame clones and omits some. That table is the source of V, J and clone size, and D and trimming were worked out from the DNA. The data hold a few hundred thousand clones, with under 90% observed a single time. Residents of 24 US areas, aged roughly 18 to 95 years, made up the participants. Germline CDR1 and CDR2: LNHDA and SQIVND (reference sequence). V lost 5 bases to trimming and J lost 5 bases; unmatched junction nucleotides: 8. This CDR3 comprises 15 residues.

This TCR derives from a man between 25 and 39 years old who had recovered from COVID-19. The chain couples TRBV19 to TRBJ1-2, with 10 bases identical to TRBD1. Sequencing was carried out using PBMCs or T cells enriched from blood (not recorded which). CDR3 sequence: CASSPQTGGSYGYTF. The CDR3 DNA is TGTGCCAGTAGTCCCCAGACAGGGGGCAGTTATGGCTACACCTTC.